One and the same sample provided the 24 T cell receptor beta chains below, sequenced in a study of blood T cell repertoires in COVID-19. This table comes from immunoSEQ multiplex PCR, and its TCRdb copy is limited to in-frame clones, with some not included. In the table there are tens of thousands of clones, around nine tenths of which are singletons. The source material was peripheral blood. The receptors were gathered from a human donor in a cohort sampled during active COVID-19.

The chain joins TRBV20-1 to TRBJ1-2; D is undetermined. Trimming stripped 0 bases from V and 8 bases from J, with 7 bases between. From germline, CDR1 is DFQATT and CDR2 SNEGSKA (reference sequence). The CDR3 has 11 amino acids. The DNA for the CDR3 is TGCAGTGCTAGAGATCCCGGGGGCTACACCTTC. Its translation: CSARDPGGYTF.

CDR3 sequence: CASSQGREWVVGEQYF. The CDR3 bases are TGTGCCAGCAGCCAGGGGAGGGAATGGGTCGTGGGGGAGCAGTACTTC. The J gene is TRBJ2-7, the V gene TRBV11-2; tentative D call: TRBD2 (7 bases). Trimming took 5 bases from V and 7 from J, leaving 24 bases between them. Germline CDR1 reads SGHAT; CDR2 reads FQNNGV. The CDR3 extends over 16 amino acids.

The chain has TRBV28 and TRBJ2-7; D unclear. Deletions cut 7 bases from V and 6 bases from J, with 22 bases between. The CDR3 covers 15 residues. Germline V gene sequence: CDR1 MDHEN, CDR2 SYDVKM. CDR3 in amino acids: CASNSPLGVVTEQYF. CDR3 nucleotide sequence: TGTGCCAGCAACTCCCCCCTTGGAGTGGTCACCGAGCAGTACTTC.

The rearrangement joins TRBV19 to TRBJ1-5, with TRBD1 matching 8 bases. Trimming cost V 1 base and J 5 bases; bases outside gene matches: 10. Germline V gives CDR1 LNHDA, CDR2 SQIVND (reference sequence). The CDR3 is made up of 17 amino acids. The CDR3 loop is CASSIGGTGLLDQPQHF. CDR3 DNA sequence: TGTGCCAGTAGTATAGGCGGGACAGGACTCTTGGATCAGCCCCAGCATTTT.

The chain has TRBV5-6 and TRBJ2-5; 9 bases line up with TRBD1. This CDR3 is built from 14 residues. Germline V lookup: CDR1 SGHDT, CDR2 YYEEEE. V shed 3 bases and J 2 bases; nucleotides not matched to a gene: 2. The CDR3 here is CASSWGTGQETQYF. The CDR3 bases are TGTGCCAGCAGCTGGGGGACAGGGCAAGAGACCCAGTACTTC.

The chain couples TRBV2 to TRBJ2-6; TRBD1 might be the D (6 bases). The CDR3 runs 15 residues. Germline CDR1 reads SNHLY; CDR2 reads FYNNEI. V gave up 6 bases and J gave up 2 bases, with 11 bases separating them. The CDR3 sequence is CASRTDRTGANVLTF. DNA of the CDR3: TGTGCCAGCAGAACTGACAGGACTGGGGCCAACGTCCTGACTTTC.

The chain recombines TRBV27 with TRBJ1-6; the match to TRBD1 covers 9 bases. J was trimmed by 15 bases and V by 4 bases; bases with no gene match: 7. The germline gives CDR1 MNHEY, CDR2 SMNVEV (reference sequence). The CDR3 spans 13 residues. DNA for the CDR3: TGTGCCAGCAGTTCGGGGACAGGGCAGGTCCTCCACTTT. It codes for CASSSGTGQVLHF.

The chain joins TRBV9 to TRBJ1-2; no clear D gene. The germline V gene encodes CDR1 SGDLS and CDR2 YYNGEE. The length of the CDR3 is 12 residues. V dropped 3 bases and J dropped 8 bases, with 11 bases sitting between them. The CDR3 nucleotides are TGTGCCAGCAGCGCACCAGGAAGAGGCTACACCTTC. Its protein product is CASSAPGRGYTF.

This chain connects TRBV4-1 to TRBJ1-5, with D hard to call. Germline-derived CDR1 and CDR2 are MGHRA and YSYEKL. The CDR3 has 16 amino acids. With 0 bases removed from V and 4 bases from J, the gap between germline ends came to 13 bases. This chain's CDR3 is CASSQEGSGSNQPQHF. CDR3 nucleotide sequence: TGCGCCAGCAGCCAAGAGGGCAGCGGGTCTAATCAGCCCCAGCATTTT.

The chain carries TRBV4-3 and TRBJ1-6, with 9 bases aligning to TRBD1. V lost 1 base, J lost 6 bases, and 4 bases stayed unmatched. The CDR3 length is 16 residues. The germline V gene has CDR1 LGHNA and CDR2 YSLEER. The chain's CDR3 is CASSQGPGQGNSPLHF. The DNA of the CDR3 is TGCGCCAGCAGCCAAGGTCCGGGACAGGGTAATTCACCCCTCCACTTT.

The V call is TRBV4-1, the J call TRBJ1-6, with D unresolved. Germline loops: CDR1 MGHRA, CDR2 YSYEKL. There are 15 residues in the CDR3. V was trimmed by 1 base and J by 9 bases, leaving 13 bases between them. The CDR3 DNA is TGCGCCAGCAGCCAAGCGCCCCACCACTCTTCACCCCTCCACTTT. Encoded protein: CASSQAPHHSSPLHF.

The gene calls are TRBV11-2 and TRBJ1-2; 10 nucleotides match TRBD1. The CDR3 totals 15 residues. After removal of 5 bases from V and 5 bases from J, the junction contained 8 bases not matched to a gene. Germline loops: CDR1 SGHAT, CDR2 FQNNGV. The CDR3 region is CASSMGQGRGYGYTF. Here the CDR3 DNA reads TGTGCCAGCAGCATGGGACAGGGGCGGGGGTATGGCTACACCTTC.

In its sample, this clone was seen a few times. The chain carries TRBV6-2 or TRBV6-3 and TRBJ2-3; possible D gene TRBD2, 5 bases. The germline CDR1 and CDR2 sequences are MNHEY and SVGEGT. The CDR3 sequence is 13 residues long. Trimming shortened V by 2 bases and J by 2 bases, and 5 bases separated the two germline ends. For the CDR3, the DNA is TGTGCCAGCAGTTACCGGGACACAGATACGCAGTATTTT. The encoded protein is CASSYRDTDTQYF.

The V gene is TRBV19, the J gene TRBJ2-7; TRBD1 agrees at 8 bases. Per germline, CDR1 LNHDA and CDR2 SQIVND (reference sequence). This CDR3 is 13 amino acids long. V was pared by 5 bases and J by 3 bases, with 3 bases of the junction left unmatched. CDR3 loop: CASSLGTGYEQYF. DNA for the CDR3: TGTGCCAGTAGTCTCGGGACAGGCTACGAGCAGTACTTC.

The chain couples TRBV6-5 to TRBJ2-5, with D possibly TRBD2 on 6 matching bases. Trimming removed 6 bases at V and 6 bases at J, with 20 bases between. This CDR3 has 15 amino acids. The germline CDR1 and CDR2 sequences are MNHEY and SVGAGI. CDR3 bases: TGTGCCAGCAGAAAGATACGGCGGGGTCAGCAGACCCAGTACTTC. Residues: CASRKIRRGQQTQYF.

V and J are TRBV5-6 and TRBJ1-2; 11 bases match TRBD1. This CDR3 spans 15 amino acids. V lost 0 bases, J lost 6 bases, and 4 bases stayed unmatched. The germline gives CDR1 SGHDT, CDR2 YYEEEE. The CDR3 loop is CASSLERTGGNGYTF. The CDR3, as DNA: TGTGCCAGCAGCTTGGAAAGGACAGGGGGCAATGGCTACACCTTC. The variable domain in full, with the rest retrieved from reference TRBV5-6 and TRBJ1-2, is DAGVTQSPTHLIKTRGQQVTLRCSPKSGHDTVSWYQQALGQGPQFIFQYYEEEERQRGNFPDRFSGHQFPNYSSELNVNALLLGDSALYLCASSLERTGGNGYTFGSGTRLTVV.

The rearrangement joins TRBV5-1 to TRBJ1-2; D unclear. The V end was cut by 2 bases, the J end by 2 bases, with 7 bases between. The germline V gene encodes CDR1 SGHRS and CDR2 YFSETQ. This CDR3 comprises 13 residues. CDR3 region: CASSFNRNYGYTF. The CDR3 nucleotides are TGCGCCAGCAGCTTTAACAGAAACTATGGCTACACCTTC.

This clone was observed a single time. The chain recombines TRBV5-6 with TRBJ2-7, with 8 bases matching TRBD1. Trimming at V came to 3 bases and at J to 4 bases, leaving 12 bases not matched to a gene. The CDR3 spans 16 residues. Germline V gives CDR1 SGHDT, CDR2 YYEEEE. In DNA, the CDR3 is TGTGCCAGCAGCTCCGCCGGACAGGGCGTCGTATACGAGCAGTACTTC. Residues: CASSSAGQGVVYEQYF.

The chain joins TRBV5-1 to TRBJ1-1; weak D call: TRBD1 (6 bases). Trimming took off 2 bases at V and 2 bases at J, with 13 bases between the two ends. The CDR3 length is 15 residues. CDR1 is SGHRS and CDR2 is YFSETQ in the germline V gene. CDR3 nucleotide sequence: TGCGCCAGCAGCTTATACCCGGACAGCAACACTGAAGCTTTCTTT. This gives the protein CASSLYPDSNTEAFF.

The rearrangement uses TRBV10-3 and TRBJ1-2; TRBD1 matches at 7 bases. This CDR3 comprises 13 residues. The germline V gene has CDR1 ENHRY and CDR2 SYGVKD. Trimming cost V 4 bases and J 1 base; bases outside gene matches: 0. DNA of the CDR3: TGTGCCATCAGTGGGGACAGTAACTATGGCTACACCTTC. Residues: CAISGDSNYGYTF.

This chain joins TRBV3-1 (or the pseudogene TRBV3-2) and TRBJ1-4; D is perhaps TRBD1 (5 bases). Trimming cost V 1 base and J 7 bases, with 10 bases left between them. The CDR3 covers 14 residues. Germline V lookup: CDR1 LGHDT, CDR2 YNNKEL (reference sequence). The CDR3 DNA reads as TGTGCCAGCAGCCAAGGGGGCCCCAGTGAAAAACTGTTTTTT. Translating it yields CASSQGGPSEKLFF.

The rearrangement joins TRBV30 to TRBJ2-3, with 7 bases matching TRBD1. J gave up 5 bases and V 4 bases, and 9 bases lay outside the gene matches. The CDR3 runs 14 residues. Per the germline V gene, CDR1 is GTSNPN and CDR2 is SVGIG (reference sequence). The CDR3: CAWIQGIGVDTQYF. The CDR3 DNA follows: TGTGCCTGGATACAGGGGATAGGGGTAGATACGCAGTATTTT. Looking up the rest from reference TRBV30 and TRBJ2-3 gives the full variable domain: SQTIHQWPATLVQPVGSPLSLECTVEGTSNPNLYWYRQAAGRGLQLLFYSVGIGQISSEVPQNLSASRPQDRQFILSSKKLLLSDSGFYLCAWIQGIGVDTQYFGPGTRLTVL.

This clone was observed a single time. The chain joins TRBV5-1 to TRBJ2-7, with D maybe TRBD1 (6 bases). The CDR3 has 12 residues. Per the germline V gene, CDR1 is SGHRS and CDR2 is YFSETQ. With 4 bases removed from V and 5 bases from J, the gap between germline ends came to 10 bases. Here the CDR3 DNA reads TGCGCCAGCAGCGAACAGGGTGACGAGCAGTACTTC. Amino acid sequence: CASSEQGDEQYF.

The chain combines TRBV4-3 with TRBJ1-3; D perhaps matches TRBD1 (5 bases). Trimming took off 0 bases at V and 0 bases at J, with 9 bases between the two ends. Germline V gene data show CDR1 as LGHNA and CDR2 as YSLEER. The CDR3 is made up of 16 amino acids. The DNA for the CDR3 is TGCGCCAGCAGCCAAGATGTCGGGGGCTCTGGAAACACCATATATTTT. Amino acids: CASSQDVGGSGNTIYF.